This T cell receptor (beta chain) was retrieved from a study of blood T cell repertoires in COVID-19. The germline CDR1 and CDR2 sequences are SQVTM and ANQGSEA. V gave up 7 bases and J gave up 3 bases; unmatched junction bases: 8. The CDR3 totals 13 residues. Here immunoSEQ multiplex PCR was the method, and the copy in TCRdb shows in-frame clones only, minus some. In the table there are fewer than 200,000 clones, approximately 85% of which are singletons. V gene TRBV29-1 combines with J gene TRBJ2-7, with 8 bases aligning to TRBD1. This sequence originates from a woman aged 55-70 years with COVID-19, enrolled during active disease. Sequenced input: peripheral blood. CDR3 loop: CSGSTGASYEQYV. CDR3 DNA sequence: TGCAGCGGCTCGACAGGGGCAAGCTACGAGCAGTACGTC.